The rows below give T cell receptor beta chains drawn from one sample of a study of T-cell memory formation after mild COVID-19. MiXCR, run by TCRdb on the 5' RACE reads, gives a single entry per CDR3 protein. Among about 210,000 distinct CDR3 sequences listed, over 9.5% were seen once. Sequenced: PBMCs or a T cell subset sorted from them (not recorded which). The receptors come from a man younger than 35 who had mild COVID-19 (a few samples of this study predate the infection). Cell type and time point are not known. The CDR3 runs from the conserved cysteine through the conserved F or W. A D gene is named only where the DNA matches it firmly. Expanded clones get a size class; other rows say once, few or many, or leave the size out.

clone_size j_call v_call d_call cdr3_nt cdr3_aa
many TRBJ2-6 TRBV5-1 NA TGCGCCAGCAGTTTGGAGGGGTCTGGGGCCAACGTCCTGACTTTC CASSLEGSGANVLTF
few TRBJ2-3 TRBV5-4 NA TGTGCCAGCAGCTCCCCCCAGGAGGATACGCAGTATTTT CASSSPQEDTQYF
NA TRBJ2-5 TRBV24-1 TRBD1 TGTGCCACCAGTGATGGGACAGTACAAGAGACCCAGTACTTC CATSDGTVQETQYF
few TRBJ2-1 TRBV9 TRBD2 TGTGCCAGCAGCTTTAGCGGGGGGGATAATGAGCAGTTCTTC CASSFSGGDNEQFF
few TRBJ1-1 TRBV28 TRBD1 TGTGCCAGCGTAGGACAGGGACCAACTGAAGCTTTCTTT CASVGQGPTEAFF
NA TRBJ2-3 TRBV19 NA TGTGCCAGTAGTATTTTCGGGGTTGGAGATACGCAGTATTTT CASSIFGVGDTQYF
NA TRBJ2-3 TRBV15 NA TGTGCCACCAGCAGGGGCTGGGGGGCGGACTCAGATACGCAGTATTTT CATSRGWGADSDTQYF
few TRBJ1-1 TRBV12-3/TRBV12-4 NA TGTGCCAGCAACGATTTGGCGACGGGGCAAGCTTTCTTT CASNDLATGQAFF
many TRBJ2-1 TRBV5-1 NA TGCGCCAGCAGCCTAGGGACTTTCGCCTACAATGAGCAGTTCTTC CASSLGTFAYNEQFF
NA TRBJ1-6 TRBV5-1 NA TGCGCCAGCAGCTTGTCCGTCGATTCACCCCTCCACTTT CASSLSVDSPLHF
NA TRBJ1-6 TRBV7-6 NA TGTGCCAGCAGCTTAGGCAGGGTATTTTCACCCCTCCACTTT CASSLGRVFSPLHF
few TRBJ2-3 TRBV10-3 NA TGTGCCATCAGTCTCCGCAGCGGGCGGCCCGCAGGAACGCAGTATTTT CAISLRSGRPAGTQYF
few TRBJ2-2 TRBV9 NA TGTGCCAGCAGCGAGACTGGCTCGAACACCGGGGAGCTGTTTTTT CASSETGSNTGELFF
NA TRBJ2-1 TRBV5-1 TRBD2 TGCGCCAGCAGCCGGATGGTTGGGACTAGCGGGTTTTCCTACAATGAGCAGTTCTTC CASSRMVGTSGFSYNEQFF
few TRBJ2-5 TRBV28 NA TGTGCCAGCGGAGAAGTTGTCCAAGAGACCCAGTACTTC CASGEVVQETQYF
NA TRBJ1-2 TRBV10-3 TRBD1 TGTGCCATCAGGGGGACAGGGGGTGCGTATGGCTACACCTTC CAIRGTGGAYGYTF
many TRBJ2-5 TRBV5-1 NA TGCGCCAGCAGCTTGGGAGCAGCGGGCAATATGCAAGAGACCCAGTACTTC CASSLGAAGNMQETQYF
NA TRBJ2-3 TRBV15 NA TGTGCCACCAGCAGTGAGGACGGACAGACGCAGTATTTT CATSSEDGQTQYF
few TRBJ2-5 TRBV11-2 NA TGTGCCAGCAGCTTCTTCGGACAGCAAGAGACCCAGTACTTC CASSFFGQQETQYF
NA TRBJ2-3 TRBV7-9 NA TGTGCCAGCCCGGGGGGCGAGGATACGCAGTATTTT CASPGGEDTQYF
few TRBJ2-3 TRBV29-1 NA TGCAGCGTTGTGGGGGCGTCTAGCACAGATACGCAGTATTTT CSVVGASSTDTQYF
NA TRBJ2-6 TRBV20-1 NA TGCAGTGCTAGCGGTCCAGTCTCTGGGGCCAACGTCCTGACTTTC CSASGPVSGANVLTF
NA TRBJ2-5 TRBV7-2 NA TGTGCCAGCAGCTTAGGCCATGAGACCCAGTACTTC CASSLGHETQYF
few TRBJ2-3 TRBV12-3/TRBV12-4 NA TGTGCCAGCAGTCTAGGAGACGGGGCCTTCACAGATACGCAGTATTTT CASSLGDGAFTDTQYF
few TRBJ2-4 TRBV4-1 NA TGCGCCAGCAGCCATCCCAAGAGGGGGTTCGAAAACATTCAGTACTTC CASSHPKRGFENIQYF
few TRBJ2-1 TRBV12-3/TRBV12-4 TRBD1 TGTGCCAGCATCTTTTCTAGGACAGGGTCGAATGAGCAGTTCTTC CASIFSRTGSNEQFF
NA TRBJ2-1 TRBV7-2 NA TGTGCCAGCAGCTTAGTTGTGACAGACAACAATGAGCAGTTCTTC CASSLVVTDNNEQFF
NA TRBJ2-1 TRBV6-2/TRBV6-3 NA TGTGCCAGCAGTTCCGAGGTCTTGGCAGGGTACGATGAGCAGTTCTTC CASSSEVLAGYDEQFF
many TRBJ2-1 TRBV5-1 NA TGCGCCAGCAGCTTGATGGGACCCGCGAACAATGAGCAGTTCTTC CASSLMGPANNEQFF